These T cell receptor beta chains were read from a single sample in a study of blood T cell repertoires in COVID-19. This table comes from immunoSEQ multiplex PCR, and its TCRdb copy is limited to in-frame clones, with some not included. The sample records over 250,000 clones, 80% to 90% being singletons. The sequencing input was PBMCs or T cells enriched from blood (not recorded which). The receptors originated from a woman in her 30s who had recovered from COVID-19. CDR3s include the opening cysteine and the closing phenylalanine or tryptophan. D genes are given only for firm matches. Size is omitted from some rows. Given values are once, few, many or a class for expanded clones.

j_gene | v_gene | abundance | d_gene | CDR3nt | CDR3aa
TRBJ2-7 | TRBV5-1 | NA | NA | TGCGCCAGCAGCCCCTCGCCGGGCGAGCAGTACTTC | CASSPSPGEQYF
TRBJ1-2 | TRBV3-1/TRBV3-2 | NA | NA | TGTGCCAGCAGCCACACCGGGACATCCAGGGCTGGCTACACCTTC | CASSHTGTSRAGYTF
TRBJ1-3 | TRBV25-1 | few | NA | TGTGCCAGCAGTGAACCAGGGGATATTGGAAACACCATATATTTT | CASSEPGDIGNTIYF
TRBJ1-6 | TRBV7-2 | NA | NA | TGTGCCAGCACCGGAGGGTTTCCAATTTATCCCCTCCACTTT | CASTGGFPIYPLHF
TRBJ1-5 | TRBV28 | NA | NA | TGTGCCAGCAGTTTTCAGTTCAATCAGCCCCAGCATTTT | CASSFQFNQPQHF
TRBJ2-7 | TRBV4-3 | NA | TRBD1 | TGCGCCAGCAGCCAAGGGGACAGGGGGTCCTCCGAGCAGTACTTC | CASSQGDRGSSEQYF
TRBJ2-7 | TRBV10-2 | NA | TRBD2 | TGCGCCAGCAGTGAGTCGGTGGGGTTCGGGGGGGCGATCTCCTACGAGCAGTACTTC | CASSESVGFGGAISYEQYF
TRBJ2-7 | TRBV5-6 | once | NA | TGTGCCAGCAGCCCGAGGGGGTCGGACGAGCAGTACTTC | CASSPRGSDEQYF
TRBJ2-7 | TRBV9 | NA | NA | TGTGCCAGCAAACGAAGCGCGGTCTCTTCTTACGAGCAGTACTTC | CASKRSAVSSYEQYF
TRBJ1-5 | TRBV30 | NA | TRBD1 | TGTGCCTGGAGGACAGGGGACAATCAGCCCCAGCATTTT | CAWRTGDNQPQHF
TRBJ1-5 | TRBV19 | NA | NA | TGTGCCAGTAGTAAGGGGTTCAGGGTGAGGAGCAATCAGCCCCAGCATTTT | CASSKGFRVRSNQPQHF
TRBJ1-3 | TRBV3-1/TRBV3-2 | NA | NA | TGTGCCAGCAGCCAGGGCGCAGGATCCTCTGGAAACACCATATATTTT | CASSQGAGSSGNTIYF
TRBJ1-2 | TRBV11-2 | NA | TRBD1 | TGTGCCAGCAGCCAACGGACAGGGAGAAACTATGGCTACACCTTC | CASSQRTGRNYGYTF
TRBJ2-1 | TRBV10-3 | few | TRBD2 | TGTGCCATCACCGATGGGCTAGCGGGGTTCAATGAGCAGTTCTTC | CAITDGLAGFNEQFF
TRBJ2-3 | TRBV7-2 | NA | NA | TGTGCCAGCAGCAACCGGGGGGCCCTCACAGATACGCAGTATTTT | CASSNRGALTDTQYF
TRBJ2-3 | TRBV2 | NA | NA | TGTGCCAGCAAGGGAGGAGATACGCAGTATTTT | CASKGGDTQYF
TRBJ1-2 | TRBV6-5 | NA | NA | TGTGCCAGCAGTTACTTTACCCTGACAGACCCAGGGACCTTC | CASSYFTLTDPGTF
TRBJ2-7 | TRBV4-2 | NA | NA | TGTGCCAGCAGCCAAAATGAACAGGTCCTTTCCTACGAGCAGTACTTC | CASSQNEQVLSYEQYF
TRBJ1-2 | TRBV7-9 | NA | NA | TGTGCCAGCACCCCCTACCGGGAGTTCGGCTATGGCTACACCTTC | CASTPYREFGYGYTF
TRBJ1-6 | TRBV7-9 | NA | NA | TGTGCCAGCAGCATTACCGGACAGCCGAATAATTCACCCCTCCACTTT | CASSITGQPNNSPLHF
TRBJ1-3 | TRBV27 | few | NA | TGTGCCAGCAGTCCTACGTTTCCTGGAAACACCATATATTTT | CASSPTFPGNTIYF
TRBJ2-3 | TRBV19 | NA | NA | TGTGCCAGTAGTATTGGCAGTGCTTTTAGCACAGATACGCAGTATTTT | CASSIGSAFSTDTQYF
TRBJ1-6 | TRBV2 | NA | NA | TGTGCCAGCAGATACCAAAGGAGCTCCTATAATTCACCCCTCCACTTT | CASRYQRSSYNSPLHF
TRBJ1-2 | TRBV5-4 | NA | TRBD1 | TGTGCCAGCAGGTTGGGGACAGGGGGAAACTATGGCTACACCTTC | CASRLGTGGNYGYTF
TRBJ1-3 | TRBV11-2 | NA | NA | TGTGCCAGCAGCGGAGCGATGGAGGTCTCGGATTTT | CASSGAMEVSDF
TRBJ1-5 | TRBV5-6 | NA | NA | TGTGCCAGCAGCTCAGGGAAAAGTCAGCCCCAGCATTTT | CASSSGKSQPQHF
TRBJ2-2 | TRBV9 | NA | NA | TGTGCCAGCAGCGTAGAGCACAGGATGGACGACACCGGGGAGCTGTTTTTT | CASSVEHRMDDTGELFF
TRBJ1-3 | TRBV5-1 | NA | NA | TGCGCCAGCAGCTTGGAGGCAGGGCCTAGCTCTGGAAACACCATATATTTT | CASSLEAGPSSGNTIYF
TRBJ2-1 | TRBV5-1 | NA | TRBD2 | TGCGCCAGCAGCGCGGCCGGGACTAGCGGAAACAATGAGCAGTTCTTC | CASSAAGTSGNNEQFF
TRBJ2-1 | TRBV11-2 | NA | NA | TGTGCCAGCAGACTGTCAGGGGTGGATGAGCAGTTCTTC | CASRLSGVDEQFF
TRBJ2-5 | TRBV3-1/TRBV3-2 | NA | TRBD2 | TGTGCCAGCAGCCACGCTAGCGGGGGGGCAGGGGAGACCCAGTACTTC | CASSHASGGAGETQYF
TRBJ2-7 | TRBV2 | NA | NA | TGTGCCAGCAGTGGGGGGCGTCCCTACGAGCAGTACTTC | CASSGGRPYEQYF
TRBJ1-2 | TRBV7-9 | NA | TRBD1 | TGTGCCAGCAGCCCTCCCGGGACAGCCTCCGGCTACACCTTC | CASSPPGTASGYTF
TRBJ1-4 | TRBV5-1 | once | NA | TGCGCCACCTCGGCAGACATCGGTGAAAAACTGTTTTTT | CATSADIGEKLFF
TRBJ2-1 | TRBV12-3/TRBV12-4 | NA | NA | TGTGCCAGCAGCCGAGAGGGTGCTGAGCAGTTCTTC | CASSREGAEQFF
TRBJ2-4 | TRBV24-1 | NA | TRBD1 | TGTGCCACCAGTGATGGACAGGGGGGCAAAAACATTCAGTACTTC | CATSDGQGGKNIQYF
TRBJ2-2 | TRBV5-1 | once | TRBD2 | TGCGCCAGCAGCTTGGAGAGTAGCGGGGGGCCGACGAACACCGGGGAGCTGTTTTTT | CASSLESSGGPTNTGELFF
TRBJ1-2 | TRBV12-3/TRBV12-4 | NA | NA | TGTGCCAGCAGTTTCGACAGCTCCTATGGCTACACCTTC | CASSFDSSYGYTF
TRBJ2-7 | TRBV18 | NA | TRBD2 | TGTGCCAGCTCACCGGCGGGGGATCGACGCGAGCAGTACTTC | CASSPAGDRREQYF
TRBJ1-1 | TRBV25-1 | NA | TRBD1 | TGTGCCAGCAGCGGACAGGGGTGGACTGAAGCTTTCTTT | CASSGQGWTEAFF
TRBJ2-2 | TRBV30 | NA | TRBD2 | TGTGCCTGGAGTGTAATGAGGGAGGGCACCGGGGAGCTGTTTTTT | CAWSVMREGTGELFF
TRBJ2-7 | TRBV7-9 | NA | NA | TGTGCCAGCAGCTTAGCGCTAGGAGGGGGCAAACTCTACGAGCAGTACTTC | CASSLALGGGKLYEQYF
TRBJ1-2 | TRBV13 | NA | TRBD1 | TGTGCCAGCAGGCGAGACAGGGACAACTATGGCTACACCTTC | CASRRDRDNYGYTF
TRBJ1-1 | TRBV12-3/TRBV12-4 | NA | NA | TGTGCCAGCAGGCAAGGGGCTGAAGCTTTCTTT | CASRQGAEAFF
TRBJ2-3 | TRBV28 | NA | NA | TGTGCCAGCAGTTTCTACGGGGGGCAGGCAGATACGCAGTATTTT | CASSFYGGQADTQYF
TRBJ2-1 | TRBV7-2 | NA | TRBD1 | TGTGCCAGCAGCGGTACAGGGGAGAGCTTTTACAATGAGCAGTTCTTC | CASSGTGESFYNEQFF
TRBJ2-3 | TRBV5-1 | NA | NA | TGCGCCAGCAGCCCTCGTCCCAGGGTTGGCACAGATACGCAGTATTTT | CASSPRPRVGTDTQYF
TRBJ2-1 | TRBV3-1/TRBV3-2 | NA | TRBD1 | TGTGCCAGCAGCAATAGCGGGACAGGGGACAATGAGCAGTTCTTC | CASSNSGTGDNEQFF
TRBJ2-2 | TRBV5-1 | NA | TRBD1 | TGCGCCAGCGGACAGGGGTACACCGGGGAGCTGTTTTTT | CASGQGYTGELFF
TRBJ1-2 | TRBV19 | NA | NA | TGTGCCAGTAGTATTTCCGCAGGGCTTGGCTATGGCTACACCTTC | CASSISAGLGYGYTF
TRBJ2-7 | TRBV14 | NA | TRBD1 | TGTGCCAGCCGTCGGACAGGGGCTCGCTACGAGCAGTACTTC | CASRRTGARYEQYF
TRBJ2-7 | TRBV7-2 | NA | TRBD2 | TGTGCCAGCAGCTCTCAATCCGGGACTATCACCCTGGGGCAGTACTTC | CASSSQSGTITLGQYF
TRBJ2-7 | TRBV27 | NA | NA | TGTGCCAGCAGTTTAGGGGGCCGATTCTACGAGCAGTACTTC | CASSLGGRFYEQYF